This T cell receptor (beta chain) comes out of a study of neurological immune-mediated disorders. Study results and caveats: The greatest degree of TCR clonal expansion was observed in HTLV-1-associated myelopathy, with the lowest in multiple sclerosis, below that of healthy controls. There were no CDR3 amino acid sequences shared by expanded clones across subjects, a result suggesting private repertoires in all groups.

Described time point: longitudinal time-point 2. Unsorted libraries were prepared from 2 million PBMCs that had been stored at -80 C. The cDNA came from 5'RACE, which used 10-nucleotide random UMIs. TCRdb fed the 5' RACE reads into MiXCR, producing one record per CDR3 protein. The sample yields 57,000 or so distinct CDR3 sequences, around a tenth seen once. By share, this clonotype counts as medium-sized. What it recognizes is unknown. The V gene's germline CDR1 is DFQATT and CDR2 SNEGSKA (reference sequence). The CDR3 has 16 residues. The ends lost 1 base at V and 3 bases at J; junction bases unmatched: 6.

The V gene is TRBV20-1, the J gene TRBJ2-2, with 9 bases aligning to TRBD2. The receptor's source is a young man in good health. Sequenced: PBMCs. The CDR3 DNA follows: TGCAGTGCTAGAGGCGAGGGCGGGGGGGACACCGGGGAGCTGTTTTTT. It is translated as CSARGEGGGDTGELFF.